The table lists the clone carrying this TCR beta chain with many counts. The antigen is undetermined. The data are from a study of blood T cells in healthy people across ages. Study results and limitations: Aged donors had fewer naive CD4+ cells and lower diversity than long-lived donors. Researchers deemed the diversity estimates from one million T cells underestimates.

Then a second PCR, running roughly 6 to 12 cycles, was carried out with a sample-barcoded 5' primer and a J-beta primer mix. Tagging of each cDNA molecule was performed by a template-switch adaptor with 12 random nucleotides. TCRdb re-derived calls from the 5' RACE reads in MiXCR, one entry per CDR3 protein. This sample has about 650,000 distinct CDR3 sequences, with about 30% found just once. Germline V CDR1 and CDR2: SGHDN, FVKESK. This CDR3 is 17 amino acids long. Trimming took 11 bases from V and 4 from J; bases not matched to a gene: 22. The V gene is TRBV14, the J gene TRBJ1-2, with TRBD1 matching 7 bases. The clonotype comes from a woman of 80 years or more in good health. The sequenced material came from blood. CDR3 sequence reads: CAGYMLTGRPGGYGYTF. The CDR3 DNA reads as TGTGCCGGATACATGTTGACAGGGAGACCTGGGGGCTATGGCTACACCTTC.